This section outlines one T cell receptor (beta chain) sequence together with its context. The antigen is unknown. The CDR3 runs to 16 residues. Trimming stripped 0 bases from V and 6 bases from J, with 15 bases between. The germline CDR1 and CDR2 sequences are LGHNA and YSLEER. TCRdb's copy holds only in-frame clones and misses some; the assay was immunoSEQ multiplex PCR. Here the sample spans around 46,000 clones, approximately 91% being singletons. The sample belongs to a study of OX40 agonist ivuxolimab in advanced cancers. On the study more broadly: The study reported partial responses in three patients: one hepatocellular carcinoma, two cutaneous melanoma.

Study-wide points: Dosing at 0.1 to 3.0 mg/kg was accompanied by clonal expansion of CD4+ and CD8+ blood T cells by week 6.

Sample: CD4+ or CD8+ T cells sorted from blood, taken in a trial of the OX40 agonist ivuxolimab. The genes are TRBV4-3 and TRBJ2-1, with D maybe TRBD1 (5 bases). This receptor was taken from an adult with an advanced solid tumor such as melanoma, head and neck, liver or kidney cancer. This CDR3 is CASSQDWARVGNEQFF. In DNA form, the CDR3 reads TGCGCCAGCAGCCAAGATTGGGCCAGGGTGGGCAATGAGCAGTTCTTC.